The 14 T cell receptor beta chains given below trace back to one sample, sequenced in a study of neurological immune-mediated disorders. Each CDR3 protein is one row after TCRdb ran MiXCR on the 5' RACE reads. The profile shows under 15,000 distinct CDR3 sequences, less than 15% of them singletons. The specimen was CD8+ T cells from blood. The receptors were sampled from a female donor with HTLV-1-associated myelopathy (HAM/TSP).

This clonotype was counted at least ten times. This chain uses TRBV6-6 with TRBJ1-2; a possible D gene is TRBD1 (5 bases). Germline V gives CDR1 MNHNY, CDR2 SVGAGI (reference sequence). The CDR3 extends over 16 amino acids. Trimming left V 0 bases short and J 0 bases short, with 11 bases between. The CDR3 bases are TGTGCCAGCAGTTACTCGATAGGGGCCGCTAACTATGGCTACACCTTC. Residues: CASSYSIGAANYGYTF.

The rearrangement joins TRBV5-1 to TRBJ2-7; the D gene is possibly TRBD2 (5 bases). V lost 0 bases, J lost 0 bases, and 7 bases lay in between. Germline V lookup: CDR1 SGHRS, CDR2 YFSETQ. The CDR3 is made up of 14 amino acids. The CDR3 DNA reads TGCGCCAGCAGCTTGGTTAGCGACTCCTACGAGCAGTACTTC. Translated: CASSLVSDSYEQYF.

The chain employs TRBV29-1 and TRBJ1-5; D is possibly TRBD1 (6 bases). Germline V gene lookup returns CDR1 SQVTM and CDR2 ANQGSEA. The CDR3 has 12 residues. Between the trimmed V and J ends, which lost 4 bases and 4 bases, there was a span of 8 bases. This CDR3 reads CSVAGANQPQHF. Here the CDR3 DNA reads TGCAGCGTTGCAGGGGCTAATCAGCCCCAGCATTTT.

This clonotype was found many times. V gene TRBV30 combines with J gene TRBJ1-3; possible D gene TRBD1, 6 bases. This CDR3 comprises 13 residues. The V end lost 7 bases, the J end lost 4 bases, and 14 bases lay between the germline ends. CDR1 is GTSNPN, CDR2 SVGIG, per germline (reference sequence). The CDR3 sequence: CASTGTIGNTIYF. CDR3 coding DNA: TGTGCCTCAACCGGGACAATCGGAAACACCATATATTTT.

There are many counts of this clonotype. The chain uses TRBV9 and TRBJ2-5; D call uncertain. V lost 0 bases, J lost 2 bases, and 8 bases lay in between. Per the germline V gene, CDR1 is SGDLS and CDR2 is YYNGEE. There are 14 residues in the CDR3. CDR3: CASSVEGTQETQYF. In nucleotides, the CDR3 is TGTGCCAGCAGCGTAGAAGGCACACAAGAGACCCAGTACTTC.

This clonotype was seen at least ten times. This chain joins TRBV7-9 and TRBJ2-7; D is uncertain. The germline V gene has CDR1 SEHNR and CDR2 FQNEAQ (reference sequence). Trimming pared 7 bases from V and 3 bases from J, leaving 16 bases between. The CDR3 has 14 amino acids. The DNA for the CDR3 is TGTGCCAGCACCACAGCTCAGCTGGGCTACGAGCAGTACTTC. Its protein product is CASTTAQLGYEQYF. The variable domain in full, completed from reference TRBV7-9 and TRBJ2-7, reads DTGVSQNPRHKITKRGQNVTFRCDPISEHNRLYWYRQTLGQGPEFLTYFQNEAQLEKSRLLSDRFSAERPKGSFSTLEIQRTEQGDSAMYLCASTTAQLGYEQYFGPGTRLTVT.

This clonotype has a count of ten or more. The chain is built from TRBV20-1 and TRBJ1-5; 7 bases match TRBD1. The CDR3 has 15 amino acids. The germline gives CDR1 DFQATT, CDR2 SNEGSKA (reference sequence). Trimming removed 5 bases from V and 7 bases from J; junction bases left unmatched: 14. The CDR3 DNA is TGCAGTGCTCCGAACCTGACAGGGCCGGGACAGCCCCAGCATTTT. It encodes CSAPNLTGPGQPQHF.

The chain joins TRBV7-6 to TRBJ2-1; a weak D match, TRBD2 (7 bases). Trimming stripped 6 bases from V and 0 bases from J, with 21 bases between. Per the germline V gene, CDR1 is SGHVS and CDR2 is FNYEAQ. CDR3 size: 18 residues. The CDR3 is CASRRRGGDTSSYNEQFF. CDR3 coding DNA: TGTGCCAGCAGGCGGAGGGGAGGGGACACTAGCTCCTACAATGAGCAGTTCTTC.

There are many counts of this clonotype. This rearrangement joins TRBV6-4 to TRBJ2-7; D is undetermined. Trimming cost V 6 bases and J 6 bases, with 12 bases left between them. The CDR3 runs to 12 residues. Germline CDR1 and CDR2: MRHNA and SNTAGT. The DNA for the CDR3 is TGTGCCAGCAGCCCCTGGTCCGGCGAGCAGTACTTC. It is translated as CASSPWSGEQYF.

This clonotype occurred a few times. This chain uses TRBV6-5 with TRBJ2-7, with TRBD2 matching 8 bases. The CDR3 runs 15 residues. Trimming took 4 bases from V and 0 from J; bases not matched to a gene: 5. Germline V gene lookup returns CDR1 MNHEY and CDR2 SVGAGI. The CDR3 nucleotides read TGTGCCAGCAGTTTAACCGGGACTAGCTCCTACGAGCAGTACTTC. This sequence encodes CASSLTGTSSYEQYF.

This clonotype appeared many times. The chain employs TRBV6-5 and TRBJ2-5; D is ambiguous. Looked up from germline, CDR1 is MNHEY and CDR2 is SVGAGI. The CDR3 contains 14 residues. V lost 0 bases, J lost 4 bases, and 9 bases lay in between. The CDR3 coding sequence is TGTGCCAGCAGTTACTCGGGCGCCGCAGAGACCCAGTACTTC. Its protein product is CASSYSGAAETQYF.

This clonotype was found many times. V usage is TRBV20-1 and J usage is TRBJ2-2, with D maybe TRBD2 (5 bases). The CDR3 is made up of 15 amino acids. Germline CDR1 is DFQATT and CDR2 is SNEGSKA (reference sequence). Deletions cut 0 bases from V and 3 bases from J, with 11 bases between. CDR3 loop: CSARDTGRYTGELFF. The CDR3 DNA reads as TGCAGTGCTAGAGATACTGGGAGATACACCGGGGAGCTGTTTTTT.

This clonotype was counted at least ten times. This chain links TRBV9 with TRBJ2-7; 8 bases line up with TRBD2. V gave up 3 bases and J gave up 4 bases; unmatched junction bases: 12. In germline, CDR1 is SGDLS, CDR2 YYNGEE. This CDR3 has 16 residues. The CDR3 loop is CASSGTPSGSRYEQYF. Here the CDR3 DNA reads TGTGCCAGCAGCGGGACTCCCAGCGGGAGTCGGTACGAGCAGTACTTC.

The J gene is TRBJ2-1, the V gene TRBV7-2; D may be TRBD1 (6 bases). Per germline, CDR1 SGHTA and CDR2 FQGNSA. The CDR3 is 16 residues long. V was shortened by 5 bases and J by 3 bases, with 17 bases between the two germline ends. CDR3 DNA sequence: TGTGCCAGCAGCACAGAACAGGGTGTAATCTACAATGAGCAGTTCTTC. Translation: CASSTEQGVIYNEQFF. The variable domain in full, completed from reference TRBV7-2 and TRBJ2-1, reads GAGVSQSPSNKVTEKGKDVELRCDPISGHTALYWYRQSLGQGLEFLIYFQGNSAPDKSGLPSDRFSAERTGGSVSTLTIQRTQQEDSAVYLCASSTEQGVIYNEQFFGPGTRLTVL.